The present T cell receptor (beta chain) was sequenced within a study of CD4 T cell repertoires in COVID-19. Across the whole study: CFSE-low cells expanded nine to eleven days with IL-2, then restimulated with other coronavirus spikes. General observations from the study: Sharing of several most expanded SARS-CoV-2-reactive clonotypes across memory subsets suggested intraclonal diversification. Some SARS-CoV-2 clonotypes, between about 7 and 27%, recurred in SARS-CoV and/or HKU1 cultures.

Between the trimmed V and J ends, which lost 5 bases and 11 bases, there was a span of 22 bases. The germline gives CDR1 SEHNR, CDR2 FQNEAQ (reference sequence). The CDR3 has 14 residues. These memory T cells were uncultured and sequenced directly after ex vivo isolation. Profiled with immunoSEQ multiplex PCR; TCRdb holds only in-frame clones, not every one. The data hold about 25,000 clones, with over 90% observed a single time. This clone was picked up one time. Its target is unknown. The chain couples TRBV7-9 to TRBJ2-7, with D perhaps TRBD1 (5 bases). The TCR originated in a human donor who had COVID-19. Sequenced here: circulating follicular helper CD4+ T cells (cTfh) from blood, sampled before the COVID-19 pandemic. This chain's CDR3 is CASSVDNSRDGEYF. The CDR3 DNA reads as TGTGCCAGCAGCGTAGACAACTCCAGGGATGGGGAGTACTTC.